This T cell receptor (beta chain) comes out of a study of tumor and adjacent non-tumor tissue in lung cancer. Study-level information: Stage I to III disease affected ten to eleven men and roughly 5 women aged about 31 to 85. Study outcomes and limitations: Tumor TCR diversity, when higher, was linked to shorter survival. Top 100 clones took a larger repertoire share in normal lung. Tumor tissue had significantly higher TCR diversity than normal lung.

No cell sorting was done before RNA was extracted from the tissue. Germline values: CDR1 SGHRS, CDR2 YFSETQ. The CDR3 contains 14 residues. There are a few counts of this clonotype. The antigen is undetermined. Mismatch with germline at one junction end may stem from a read error. TCRbeta libraries were built with three rounds of nested PCR, modified from ARM-PCR. TCRdb independently ran MiXCR on the multiplex PCR reads; one entry per CDR3 protein. The data hold under 250,000 distinct CDR3 sequences, with around 70% observed a single time. The V and J genes are TRBV5-1 and TRBJ2-3, with 7 positions matching TRBD1. Material for sequencing was lung tumor tissue. The clonotype comes from a man in his sixties with non-small cell lung cancer. CDR3 DNA: TGCGCCAGCAGCGGGGGACAGTCCTCGGATACGCCGTATTTT. This sequence encodes CASSGGQSSDTPYF.